This record concerns one T cell receptor (beta chain) sequence. Its antigen is unknown. The sample comes from a study of T cells expressing NK-cell markers. Study context: According to the study, TCR beta repertoires originated from sorted CD3+CD56+NKG2C+, CD3+CD56+NKG2C- and CD3+CD56-NKG2C+ T cells. With respect to HCMV, most of the eight sequenced donors were seropositive, and one was seronegative.

Study-level findings and limits: For six donors, the dominant NKG2C+ clonotypes made up roughly 1.0-7.0% of their CD8+ T cells. HCMV specificity of the expanded NKG2C+ T cell clones stayed unclear.

This CDR3 is built from 15 residues. Germline V gene data show CDR1 as LNHDA and CDR2 as SQIVND (reference sequence). TCRdb reprocessed the 5' RACE reads, keeping one entry per CDR3 protein, no DNA. The sample has around 380,000 distinct CDR3 sequences. The chain has TRBV19 and TRBJ2-1; the D gene TCRdb calls, TRBD2, cannot be checked with no DNA. Sequencing was done on a sample of blood T cells: a sorted CD56 or NKG2C T cell subset, CD4+ or CD8+ T cells, or bulk PBMC T cells (not recorded which). This receptor was taken from a woman aged 45-59 years in good health. Here the CDR3 reads CASSTTSGLENEQFF. Full variable domain (outside the CDR3, taken from reference TRBV19 and TRBJ2-1): DGGITQSPKYLFRKEGQNVTLSCEQNLNHDAMYWYRQDPGQGLRLIYYSQIVNDFQKGDIAEGYSVSREKKESFPLTVTSAQKNPTAFYLCASSTTSGLENEQFFGPGTRLTVL.